This TCR beta chain was observed in a study of spatial heterogeneity in lung cancer. Study results and limitations: Ubiquitous and regional expanded TCR counts mirrored ubiquitous and regional nonsynonymous mutation counts, respectively. The study found that expanded intratumoral alpha and beta TCR counts tracked tumor mutation counts.

One entry per CDR3 protein, called by TCRdb with MiXCR from the 5' RACE reads. The table shows thousands of distinct CDR3 sequences, with 18% occurring only once. This clonotype came up a few times. The antigen is not known. Time point: sample taken at primary tumor resection. Sequencing was performed on whole RNA extracted from tumor and nontumor lung tissue, or from frozen PBMC, and the material was left unsorted. The CDR3 runs 15 residues. Per germline, CDR1 SGHTA and CDR2 FQGNSA. V was trimmed by 1 base and J by 4 bases, leaving 11 bases between them. The rearrangement joins TRBV7-2 to TRBJ2-1, with D possibly TRBD1 on 6 matching bases. This specimen was lung tumor tissue, taken at surgery. The receptor comes from a female donor with early-stage non-small cell lung cancer. CDR3 in amino acids: CASSLGPGEYNEQFF. CDR3 nucleotide sequence: TGTGCCAGCAGCTTAGGTCCAGGGGAATACAATGAGCAGTTCTTC.